Below are 23 T cell receptor beta chains sequenced from a single sample in a study of CD4 T cells in relation to SARS-CoV-2 and coronaviruses. Unexposed donor CD4+ T cells date from about 2011-2019, before the COVID-19 pandemic. Clones were read by immunoSEQ multiplex PCR, and TCRdb kept only the in-frame ones, dropping some. The repertoire has some 65,000 clones, around 87% of them found once; the top ten carry around 1.6%. The sample was memory CD4+ T cells from PBMCs. All receptors come from a human donor in good health.

J is TRBJ2-3 and V is TRBV9; 7 nucleotides align to TRBD2. This CDR3 is 15 amino acids long. Germline assignment: CDR1 SGDLS and CDR2 YYNGEE. J gave up 0 bases and V 5 bases, and 6 bases lay outside the gene matches. This CDR3 is CASSPGGGSTDTQYF. The CDR3 DNA follows: TGTGCCAGCAGTCCTGGGGGGGGAAGCACAGATACGCAGTATTTT.

The chain links TRBV19 to TRBJ1-6; 9 nucleotides line up with TRBD1. The germline V gene encodes CDR1 LNHDA and CDR2 SQIVND (reference sequence). With V trimmed by 4 bases and J by 10 bases, 8 bases remained unmatched. This CDR3 has 15 amino acids. CDR3 coding DNA: TGTGCCAGTAGTACCACGGACAGGGGTGGATCACCCCTCCACTTT. This translates into CASSTTDRGGSPLHF.

The chain combines TRBV18 with TRBJ1-5, with unresolved D. The CDR3 covers 13 residues. V lost 2 bases, J lost 2 bases, and 4 bases lay in between. Germline values: CDR1 KGHSH, CDR2 LQKENI. CDR3 sequence reads: CASSPVRNQPQHF. CDR3 in DNA: TGTGCCAGCTCACCAGTCCGCAATCAGCCCCAGCATTTT. The variable domain in full, with the rest retrieved from reference TRBV18 and TRBJ1-5, is NAGVMQNPRHLVRRRGQEARLRCSPMKGHSHVYWYRQLPEEGLKFMVYLQKENIIDESGMPKERFSAEFPKEGPSILRIQQVVRGDSAAYFCASSPVRNQPQHFGDGTRLSIL.

V usage is TRBV18 and J usage is TRBJ1-2; the D is unclear. Germline-derived CDR1 and CDR2 are KGHSH and LQKENI. The CDR3 runs 15 residues. Trimming took 5 bases from V and 4 from J, leaving 17 bases between them. CDR3 sequence (DNA): TGTGCCAGCTCATCCAATGTAGGTAGCGCCTATGGCTACACCTTC. Translated, it gives CASSSNVGSAYGYTF. The full variable domain, its missing parts supplied by reference TRBV18 and TRBJ1-2, is NAGVMQNPRHLVRRRGQEARLRCSPMKGHSHVYWYRQLPEEGLKFMVYLQKENIIDESGMPKERFSAEFPKEGPSILRIQQVVRGDSAAYFCASSSNVGSAYGYTFGSGTRLTVV.

This chain joins TRBV29-1 and TRBJ2-1, with D perhaps matching TRBD2 (5 bases). Per the germline V gene, CDR1 is SQVTM and CDR2 is ANQGSEA. V lost 4 bases to trimming and J lost 0 bases, with 7 bases between them. This CDR3 has 13 amino acids. DNA for the CDR3: TGCAGCGTTGCCCGGGACTCCTACAATGAGCAGTTCTTC. It yields the protein CSVARDSYNEQFF.

This clone was observed a single time. This chain links TRBV4-2 with TRBJ2-5; TRBD2 agrees at 11 bases. The V gene end was trimmed by 4 bases and the J gene end by 2 bases; junction bases not matched to a gene: 3. Germline CDR1 LGHNA, CDR2 YNFKEQ. The CDR3 loop spans 15 amino acids. CDR3 nucleotide sequence: TGTGCCAGCAGCCGAGGGACTAGCGGACAAGAGACCCAGTACTTC. Translating gives CASSRGTSGQETQYF.

This chain uses TRBV18 with TRBJ2-3; 9 positions match TRBD2. Germline V gene lookup returns CDR1 KGHSH and CDR2 LQKENI. After removal of 5 bases from V and 1 base from J, the junction contained 4 bases not matched to a gene. The CDR3 is 15 amino acids. CDR3 sequence reads: CASSFSGGRTDTQYF. The CDR3 DNA is TGTGCCAGCTCATTTAGCGGGGGACGCACAGATACGCAGTATTTT.

This clone has just a few counts. The chain employs TRBV5-6 and TRBJ2-1; 9 positions match TRBD1. The CDR3 spans 15 residues. Trimming took 4 bases from V and 6 from J; bases not matched to a gene: 8. Germline V gives CDR1 SGHDT, CDR2 YYEEEE. The CDR3 sequence is CASSQGTGQFNEQFF. For the CDR3, the DNA is TGTGCCAGCAGCCAAGGGACAGGGCAATTCAATGAGCAGTTCTTC. The complete variable domain, with remaining parts taken from reference TRBV5-6 and TRBJ2-1, reads DAGVTQSPTHLIKTRGQQVTLRCSPKSGHDTVSWYQQALGQGPQFIFQYYEEEERQRGNFPDRFSGHQFPNYSSELNVNALLLGDSALYLCASSQGTGQFNEQFFGPGTRLTVL.

Remarks on this clone: A read error may produce the germline difference seen at one junction end. The rearrangement links TRBV5-5 to TRBJ2-3; 12 nucleotides align to TRBD2. There are 15 residues in the CDR3. The germline V gene encodes CDR1 SGHKS and CDR2 YYEKEE (reference sequence). CDR3: CASSPSGGAPDTQYF. The CDR3 nucleotides read TGTGCCAGCAGCCCTAGCGGGGGGGCTCCAGACACGCAGTATTTT.

This clone was found once. The V gene is TRBV2, the J gene TRBJ1-1; D call uncertain. This CDR3 has 15 residues. V lost 7 bases, J lost 1 base, and 16 bases lay in between. The germline V gene encodes CDR1 SNHLY and CDR2 FYNNEI. In DNA form, the CDR3 reads TGTGCCAGCACGGCAGGTTCGGTAAAGAACACTGAAGCTTTCTTT. Residues: CASTAGSVKNTEAFF. The variable domain in full, completed from reference TRBV2 and TRBJ1-1, reads EPEVTQTPSHQVTQMGQEVILRCVPISNHLYFYWYRQILGQKVEFLVSFYNNEISEKSEIFDDQFSVERPDGSNFTLKIRSTKLEDSAMYFCASTAGSVKNTEAFFGQGTRLTVV.

CDR3 nucleotides: TGTGCCAGCAGTGCTCTAACCGGGACGTCACCCTACGAGCAGTACTTC. Amino acids: CASSALTGTSPYEQYF. V is TRBV28 and J is TRBJ2-7; D might be TRBD1 or TRBD2, each matching 5 bases. Germline V gene data show CDR1 as MDHEN and CDR2 as SYDVKM. The V gene lost 5 bases and the J gene lost 2 bases, with 19 bases spanning the gap. The CDR3 contains 16 residues. The variable domain in full, with the rest retrieved from reference TRBV28 and TRBJ2-7, is DVKVTQSSRYLVKRTGEKVFLECVQDMDHENMFWYRQDPGLGLRLIYFSYDVKMKEKGDIPEGYSVSREKKERFSLILESASTNQTSMYLCASSALTGTSPYEQYFGPGTRLTVT.

This clone turned up a few times. The chain recombines TRBV30 with TRBJ2-7; the D gene is possibly TRBD2 (5 bases). Germline values: CDR1 GTSNPN, CDR2 SVGIG (reference sequence). This CDR3 comprises 11 residues. V was trimmed by 1 base and J by 7 bases, leaving 8 bases between them. CDR3 DNA: TGTGCCTGGAGTGGAGGAGGAGAGCAGTACTTC. It encodes CAWSGGGEQYF.

The chain joins TRBV5-1 to TRBJ1-1; 9 nucleotides agree with TRBD1. Germline loops: CDR1 SGHRS, CDR2 YFSETQ. The V segment lost 4 bases and the J segment 3 bases; nucleotides outside the gene matches: 4. The CDR3 has 14 amino acids. The CDR3 is CASSVTGGDTEAFF. The DNA for the CDR3 is TGCGCCAGCAGCGTGACAGGGGGGGACACTGAAGCTTTCTTT.

This chain uses TRBV29-1 with TRBJ2-3; D ambiguous. From germline, CDR1 is SQVTM and CDR2 ANQGSEA. The V and J ends lost 4 bases and 5 bases respectively, with 4 bases between them. This CDR3 has 10 amino acids. The CDR3 here is CSVAIDTQYF. The CDR3 DNA follows: TGCAGCGTTGCAATAGATACGCAGTATTTT.

J is TRBJ1-6 and V is TRBV20-1; 7 bases fit TRBD1. The CDR3 is 13 amino acids. Germline CDR1 and CDR2: DFQATT and SNEGSKA (reference sequence). J lost 8 bases, V lost 3 bases, and 4 bases had no gene match. In DNA form, the CDR3 reads TGCAGTGCTAGTCGACAGGGTTATTCACCCCTCCACTTT. This encodes CSASRQGYSPLHF.

This rearrangement joins TRBV5-5 to TRBJ2-2; the D call may be TRBD1 or TRBD2 (5 bases each). The CDR3 is made up of 13 amino acids. Deletions cut 2 bases from V and 7 bases from J, with 9 bases between. Germline V gene sequence: CDR1 SGHKS, CDR2 YYEKEE (reference sequence). The CDR3 DNA reads as TGTGCCAGCAGCTTAGAGGGGTTCGGGGAGCTGTTTTTT. Encoded protein: CASSLEGFGELFF.

The genes are TRBV7-8 and TRBJ2-3, with 11 bases matching TRBD2. The CDR3 runs to 15 residues. Germline-derived CDR1 and CDR2 are SGHVS and FQNEAQ. The V and J ends lost 4 bases and 14 bases, in that order; junction bases with no gene match: 14. Written as DNA, the CDR3 is TGTGCCAGCAGCTCCAATCAACTAGCGGGAGTGAGGTGGTATTTT. This translates into CASSSNQLAGVRWYF. Full variable domain (rest looked up from reference TRBV7-8 and TRBJ2-3): GAGVSQSPRYKVAKRGQDVALRCDPISGHVSLFWYQQALGQGPEFLTYFQNEAQLDKSGLPSDRFFAERPEGSVSTLKIQRTQQEDSAVYLCASSSNQLAGVRWYFGPGTRLTVL.

The chain carries TRBV27 and TRBJ1-4, with no clear D. The CDR3 covers 14 residues. The germline V and J ends were trimmed by 6 bases and 7 bases, with 15 bases remaining between them. Germline CDR1 MNHEY, CDR2 SMNVEV (reference sequence). The CDR3 DNA sequence: TGTGCCAGCAGCAGGAAGATGGAGAGTGAAAAACTGTTTTTT. Protein product: CASSRKMESEKLFF.

This chain joins TRBV6-6 and TRBJ1-1, with 8 bases fitting TRBD1. CDR1 MNHNY and CDR2 SVGAGI come from the germline V gene (reference sequence). This CDR3 comprises 16 residues. J was trimmed by 1 base and V by 2 bases; bases with no gene match: 6. In DNA form, the CDR3 reads TGTGCCAGCAGTTACGGGGCAGGGGGCAGGAACACTGAAGCTTTCTTT. Protein: CASSYGAGGRNTEAFF.

The V call is TRBV28, the J call TRBJ1-2; D unclear. This CDR3 has 13 amino acids. Deletions cut 6 bases from V and 3 bases from J, with 11 bases between. CDR1 MDHEN and CDR2 SYDVKM come from the germline V gene. CDR3 nucleotide sequence: TGTGCCAGCAGGGACCGTTCACACTATGGCTACACCTTC. Its protein product is CASRDRSHYGYTF.

The chain links TRBV7-8 to TRBJ2-1, with TRBD1 identical over 7 bases. In germline, CDR1 is SGHVS, CDR2 FQNEAQ. The V segment lost 5 bases and the J segment 13 bases; nucleotides outside the gene matches: 8. CDR3 size: 12 residues. CDR3: CASSTTGDPQFF. For the CDR3, the DNA is TGTGCCAGCAGCACTACAGGGGACCCTCAGTTCTTC.

The V call is TRBV5-1, the J call TRBJ1-3; D gene uncertain. The CDR3 is 15 residues long. V was shortened by 0 bases and J by 0 bases, with 7 bases between the two germline ends. Germline loops: CDR1 SGHRS, CDR2 YFSETQ. The CDR3: CASSLGFFSGNTIYF. The CDR3 DNA is TGCGCCAGCAGCTTGGGATTCTTCTCTGGAAACACCATATATTTT. Full variable domain (outside the CDR3, taken from reference TRBV5-1 and TRBJ1-3): KAGVTQTPRYLIKTRGQQVTLSCSPISGHRSVSWYQQTPGQGLQFLFEYFSETQRNKGNFPGRFSGRQFSNSRSEMNVSTLELGDSALYLCASSLGFFSGNTIYFGEGSWLTVV.

The chain is built from TRBV30 and TRBJ1-5; D unclear. Trimming left V 2 bases short and J 5 bases short, with 10 bases between. The germline CDR1 and CDR2 sequences are GTSNPN and SVGIG (reference sequence). This CDR3 region has 13 residues. The CDR3 is CAWSTLGDQPQHF. The CDR3, as DNA: TGTGCCTGGAGTACACTTGGGGATCAGCCCCAGCATTTT.